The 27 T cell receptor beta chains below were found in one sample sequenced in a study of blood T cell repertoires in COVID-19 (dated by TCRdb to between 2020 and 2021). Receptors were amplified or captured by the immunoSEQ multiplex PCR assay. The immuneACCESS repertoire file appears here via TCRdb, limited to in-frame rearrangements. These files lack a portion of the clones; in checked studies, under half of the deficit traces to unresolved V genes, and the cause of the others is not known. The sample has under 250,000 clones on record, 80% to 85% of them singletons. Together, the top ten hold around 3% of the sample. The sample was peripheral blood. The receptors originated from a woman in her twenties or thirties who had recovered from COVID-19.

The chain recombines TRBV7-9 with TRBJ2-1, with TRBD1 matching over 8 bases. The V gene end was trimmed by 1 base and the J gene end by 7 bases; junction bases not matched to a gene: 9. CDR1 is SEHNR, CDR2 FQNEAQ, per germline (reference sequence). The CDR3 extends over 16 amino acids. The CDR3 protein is CASSLGGQGKKNEQFF. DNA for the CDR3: TGTGCCAGCAGCTTAGGCGGACAGGGAAAGAAAAATGAGCAGTTCTTC.

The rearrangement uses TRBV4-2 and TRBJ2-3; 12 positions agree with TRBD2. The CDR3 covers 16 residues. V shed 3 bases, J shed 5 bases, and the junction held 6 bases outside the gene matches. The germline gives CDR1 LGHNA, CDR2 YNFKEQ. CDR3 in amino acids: CASSQRTSGNVDTQYF. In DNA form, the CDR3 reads TGTGCCAGCAGCCAGAGGACTAGCGGGAATGTAGATACGCAGTATTTT.

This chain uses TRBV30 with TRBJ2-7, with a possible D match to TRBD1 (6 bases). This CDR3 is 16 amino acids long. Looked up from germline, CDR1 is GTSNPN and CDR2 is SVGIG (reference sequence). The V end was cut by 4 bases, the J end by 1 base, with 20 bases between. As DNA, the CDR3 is TGTGCCTGGACCCGGGACGCTTTTACAGGGTCCTACGAGCAGTACTTC. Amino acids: CAWTRDAFTGSYEQYF.

The CDR3 sequence is CSVLPTGGLTDTQYF. In DNA form, the CDR3 reads TGCAGCGTGCTGCCGACAGGGGGGCTCACAGATACGCAGTATTTT. The chain couples TRBV29-1 to TRBJ2-3; 9 bases line up with TRBD1. The CDR3 spans 15 residues. Trimming removed 6 bases from V and 2 bases from J; junction bases left unmatched: 9. Germline V CDR1 and CDR2: SQVTM, ANQGSEA.

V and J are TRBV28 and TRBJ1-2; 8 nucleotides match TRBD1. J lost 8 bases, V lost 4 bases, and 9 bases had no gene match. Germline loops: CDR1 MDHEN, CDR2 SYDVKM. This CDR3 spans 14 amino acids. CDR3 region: CASSSPSGGGGYTF. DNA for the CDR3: TGTGCCAGCAGTTCTCCATCAGGGGGCGGAGGCTACACCTTC.

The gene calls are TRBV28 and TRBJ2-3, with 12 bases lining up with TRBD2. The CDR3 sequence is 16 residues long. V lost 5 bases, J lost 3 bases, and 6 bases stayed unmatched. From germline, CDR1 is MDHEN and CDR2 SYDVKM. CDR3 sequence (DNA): TGTGCCAGCAGTCCTAGACTAGCGGGGGCAACAGATACGCAGTATTTT. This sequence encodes CASSPRLAGATDTQYF.

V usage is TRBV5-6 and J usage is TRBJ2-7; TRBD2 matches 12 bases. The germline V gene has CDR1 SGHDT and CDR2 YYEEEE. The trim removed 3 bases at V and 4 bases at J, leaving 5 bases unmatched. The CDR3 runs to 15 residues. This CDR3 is CASSSRLAGVYEQYF. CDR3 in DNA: TGTGCCAGCAGCTCCCGACTAGCGGGAGTTTACGAGCAGTACTTC.

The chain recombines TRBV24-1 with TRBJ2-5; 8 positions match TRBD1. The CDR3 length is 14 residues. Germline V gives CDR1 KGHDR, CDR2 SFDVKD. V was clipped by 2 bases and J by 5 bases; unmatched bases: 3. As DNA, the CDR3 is TGTGCCACCAGTGATTCTTACAGGGGGGAGACCCAGTACTTC. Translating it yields CATSDSYRGETQYF.

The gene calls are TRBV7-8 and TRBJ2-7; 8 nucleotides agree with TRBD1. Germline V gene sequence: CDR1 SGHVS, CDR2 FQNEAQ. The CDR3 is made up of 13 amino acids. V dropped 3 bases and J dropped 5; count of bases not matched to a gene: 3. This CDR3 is CASSFGQGHEQYF. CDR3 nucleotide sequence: TGTGCCAGCAGCTTTGGACAGGGCCACGAGCAGTACTTC.

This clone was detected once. In DNA form, the CDR3 reads TGCGCCAGCAGCCCTCGACAGGACACCTACGAGCAGTACTTC. Amino acids: CASSPRQDTYEQYF. This chain connects TRBV5-1 to TRBJ2-7; maybe TRBD1 (6 bases). The CDR3 covers 14 residues. Germline assignment: CDR1 SGHRS and CDR2 YFSETQ. Trimming shortened V by 4 bases and J by 2 bases, and 13 bases separated the two germline ends.

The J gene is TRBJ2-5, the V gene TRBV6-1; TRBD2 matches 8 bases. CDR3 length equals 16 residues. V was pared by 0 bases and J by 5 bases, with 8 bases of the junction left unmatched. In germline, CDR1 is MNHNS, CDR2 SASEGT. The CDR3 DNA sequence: TGTGCCAGCAGTGAAGCACCACTAGCGGAGTGGGAGACCCAGTACTTC. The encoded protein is CASSEAPLAEWETQYF.

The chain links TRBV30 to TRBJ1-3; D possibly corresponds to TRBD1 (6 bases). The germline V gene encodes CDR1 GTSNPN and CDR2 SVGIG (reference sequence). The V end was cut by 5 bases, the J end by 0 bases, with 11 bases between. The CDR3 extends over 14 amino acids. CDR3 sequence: CAWQDSHSGNTIYF. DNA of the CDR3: TGTGCCTGGCAGGACAGCCACTCTGGAAACACCATATATTTT. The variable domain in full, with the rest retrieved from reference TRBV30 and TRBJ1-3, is SQTIHQWPATLVQPVGSPLSLECTVEGTSNPNLYWYRQAAGRGLQLLFYSVGIGQISSEVPQNLSASRPQDRQFILSSKKLLLSDSGFYLCAWQDSHSGNTIYFGEGSWLTVV.

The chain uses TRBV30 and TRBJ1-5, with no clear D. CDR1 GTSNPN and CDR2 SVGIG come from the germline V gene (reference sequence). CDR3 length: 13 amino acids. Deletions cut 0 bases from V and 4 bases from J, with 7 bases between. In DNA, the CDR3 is TGTGCCTGGAGTGTGGGCGCAAATCAGCCCCAGCATTTT. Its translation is CAWSVGANQPQHF.

Here the CDR3 DNA reads TGTGCCAGCCGGGATCACAGGAGGGGTGAAAAACTGTTTTTT. Translation gives CASRDHRRGEKLFF. The V call is TRBV6-6, the J call TRBJ1-4, with D possibly TRBD1 on 5 matching bases. CDR3 length equals 14 residues. Germline lookup yields CDR1 MNHNY and CDR2 SVGAGI (reference sequence). Trimming removed 8 bases from V and 7 bases from J, with 17 bases in between.

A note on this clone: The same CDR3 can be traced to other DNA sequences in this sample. CDR3 loop: CASSLRGSYGYTF. CDR3 coding DNA: TGTGCCAGCAGTTTAAGGGGAAGCTATGGCTACACCTTC. The chain couples TRBV28 to TRBJ1-2; D possibly corresponds to TRBD1 (5 bases). The V end lost 2 bases, the J end lost 4 bases, and 8 bases lay between the germline ends. Germline assignment: CDR1 MDHEN and CDR2 SYDVKM. The CDR3 extends over 13 amino acids.

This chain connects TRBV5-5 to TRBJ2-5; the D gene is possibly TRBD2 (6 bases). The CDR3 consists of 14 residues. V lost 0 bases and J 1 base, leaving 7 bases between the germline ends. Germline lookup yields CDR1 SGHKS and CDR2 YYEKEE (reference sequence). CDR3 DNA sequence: TGTGCCAGCAGCTTGGGGAGGGCCCAAGAGACCCAGTACTTC. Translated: CASSLGRAQETQYF.

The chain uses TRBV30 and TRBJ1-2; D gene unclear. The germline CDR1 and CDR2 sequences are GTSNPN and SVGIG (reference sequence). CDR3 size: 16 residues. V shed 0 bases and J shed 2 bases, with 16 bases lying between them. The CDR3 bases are TGTGCCTGGAGTGTACTCTACAGCTTTGACAACTATGGCTACACCTTC. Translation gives CAWSVLYSFDNYGYTF.

CDR3 sequence: CASSYGQGGLGEKLFF. The CDR3 region has the DNA TGCGCCAGCAGTTACGGACAGGGCGGGTTAGGGGAAAAACTGTTTTTT. The V call is TRBV5-1, the J call TRBJ1-4, with 8 bases fitting TRBD1. The CDR3 sequence is 16 residues long. Germline CDR1 SGHRS, CDR2 YFSETQ. V was clipped by 5 bases and J by 8 bases; unmatched bases: 14. Filled out from reference TRBV5-1 and TRBJ1-4, the complete variable domain reads KAGVTQTPRYLIKTRGQQVTLSCSPISGHRSVSWYQQTPGQGLQFLFEYFSETQRNKGNFPGRFSGRQFSNSRSEMNVSTLELGDSALYLCASSYGQGGLGEKLFFGSGTQLSVL.

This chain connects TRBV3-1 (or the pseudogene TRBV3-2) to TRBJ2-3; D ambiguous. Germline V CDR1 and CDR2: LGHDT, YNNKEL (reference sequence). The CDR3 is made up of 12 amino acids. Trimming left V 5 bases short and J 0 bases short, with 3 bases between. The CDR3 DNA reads TGTGCCAGCAGCTATAGCACAGATACGCAGTATTTT. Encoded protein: CASSYSTDTQYF.

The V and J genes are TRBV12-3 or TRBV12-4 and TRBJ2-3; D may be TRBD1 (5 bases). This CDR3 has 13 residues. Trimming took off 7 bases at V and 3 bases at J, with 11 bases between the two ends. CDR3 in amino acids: CASTQGITDTQYF. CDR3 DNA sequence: TGTGCCAGCACCCAGGGAATAACAGATACGCAGTATTTT.

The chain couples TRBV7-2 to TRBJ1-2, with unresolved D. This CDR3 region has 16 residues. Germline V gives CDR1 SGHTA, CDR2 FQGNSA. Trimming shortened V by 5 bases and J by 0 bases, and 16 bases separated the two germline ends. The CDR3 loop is CASSLGSPTANYGYTF. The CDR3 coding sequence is TGTGCCAGCAGCCTAGGATCGCCCACAGCTAACTATGGCTACACCTTC.

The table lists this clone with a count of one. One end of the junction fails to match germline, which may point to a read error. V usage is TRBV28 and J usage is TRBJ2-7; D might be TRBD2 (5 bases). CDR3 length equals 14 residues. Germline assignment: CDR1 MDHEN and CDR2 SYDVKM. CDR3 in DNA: TGTGCCAGCACCCCCGCGGGCGTCTCCTACGAGCAATACTTC. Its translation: CASTPAGVSYEQYF.

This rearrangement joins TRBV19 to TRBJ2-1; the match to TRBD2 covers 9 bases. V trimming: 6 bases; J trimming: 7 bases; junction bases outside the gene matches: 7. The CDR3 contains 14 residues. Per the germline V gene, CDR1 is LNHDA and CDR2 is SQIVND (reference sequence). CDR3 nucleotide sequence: TGTGCCAGTAGGACTAGCGGTTATTGGAATGAGCAGTTCTTC. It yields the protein CASRTSGYWNEQFF. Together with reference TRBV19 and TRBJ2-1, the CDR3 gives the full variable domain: DGGITQSPKYLFRKEGQNVTLSCEQNLNHDAMYWYRQDPGQGLRLIYYSQIVNDFQKGDIAEGYSVSREKKESFPLTVTSAQKNPTAFYLCASRTSGYWNEQFFGPGTRLTVL.

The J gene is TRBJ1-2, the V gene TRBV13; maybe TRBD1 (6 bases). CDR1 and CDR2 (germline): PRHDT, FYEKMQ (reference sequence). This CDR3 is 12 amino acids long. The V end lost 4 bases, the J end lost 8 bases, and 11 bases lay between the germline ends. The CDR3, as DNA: TGTGCCAGCAGCTCACAGGGTTACGGCTACACCTTC. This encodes CASSSQGYGYTF. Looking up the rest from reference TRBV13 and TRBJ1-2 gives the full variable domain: AAGVIQSPRHLIKEKRETATLKCYPIPRHDTVYWYQQGPGQDPQFLISFYEKMQSDKGSIPDRFSAQQFSDYHSELNMSSLELGDSALYFCASSSQGYGYTFGSGTRLTVV.

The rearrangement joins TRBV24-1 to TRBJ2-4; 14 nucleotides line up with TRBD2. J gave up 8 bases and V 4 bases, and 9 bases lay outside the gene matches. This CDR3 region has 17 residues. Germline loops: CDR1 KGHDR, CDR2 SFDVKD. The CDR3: CATSDPGLAGGEDIQYF. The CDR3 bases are TGTGCCACCAGTGACCCAGGACTAGCGGGAGGTGAGGACATTCAGTACTTC.

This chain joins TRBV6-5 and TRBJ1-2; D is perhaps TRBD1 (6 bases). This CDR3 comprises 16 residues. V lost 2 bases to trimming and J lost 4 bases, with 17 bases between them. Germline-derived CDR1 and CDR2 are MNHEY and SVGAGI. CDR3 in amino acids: CASSYRSKRGGYGYTF. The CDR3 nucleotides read TGTGCCAGCAGTTACCGTTCGAAGCGAGGGGGCTATGGCTACACCTTC.

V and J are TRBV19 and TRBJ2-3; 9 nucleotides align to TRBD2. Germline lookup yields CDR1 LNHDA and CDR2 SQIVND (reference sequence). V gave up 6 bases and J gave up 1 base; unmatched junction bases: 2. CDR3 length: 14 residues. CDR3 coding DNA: TGTGCCAGTAGCTTAGCGGGAGGCACAGATACGCAGTATTTT. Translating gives CASSLAGGTDTQYF.